Sequencing of this T cell receptor beta chain was carried out in a study of blood T cells in healthy people across ages. The authors ran a second PCR of about 6 to 12 cycles using a sample-barcoded 5' primer and a J-beta primer mix. MiXCR, run by TCRdb on the 5' RACE reads, gives a single entry per CDR3 protein. Among 660,000 or so distinct CDR3 sequences listed, about 53% were seen once. The J segment lost 4 bases and the V segment lost 6 bases, leaving 13 bases of the junction unmatched. Per germline, CDR1 KGHSH and CDR2 LQKENI. The CDR3 consists of 16 residues. Each donor was a healthy Caucasian individual from Russia, aged roughly 6 to 95.

The rearrangement joins TRBV18 to TRBJ2-7, with 9 bases aligning to TRBD1. This clonotype was sampled from a man aged 60-69 years in good health. The sample was blood. The CDR3: CASSSLSGQGSYEQYF. The CDR3 DNA reads as TGTGCCAGCTCGTCACTTTCGGGACAGGGATCTTACGAGCAGTACTTC.